One sample yielded the 19 T cell receptor beta chains listed below, sequenced in a study of blood T cell repertoires in COVID-19. Assay used: immunoSEQ multiplex PCR; TCRdb lists only in-frame clones, some missing. The sample records approximately 240,000 clones, 65% to 80% being singletons. Sequenced sample: peripheral blood. The receptors were gathered from a woman aged 40-49 years with active or convalescent COVID-19.

This clone has more than one count but fewer than ten. The chain couples TRBV7-9 to TRBJ1-4; D not resolved. This CDR3 spans 16 amino acids. V dropped 5 bases and J dropped 0 bases, with 13 bases sitting between them. CDR1 and CDR2 from the germline V gene are SEHNR and FQNEAQ (reference sequence). CDR3 in DNA: TGTGCCAGCAGCCGATCCGCGGGAGCAACTAATGAAAAACTGTTTTTT. This gives the protein CASSRSAGATNEKLFF.

This sequence joins TRBV5-1 and TRBJ2-7; 8 bases map to TRBD1. This CDR3 is built from 15 residues. Germline-derived CDR1 and CDR2 are SGHRS and YFSETQ. J was trimmed by 1 base and V by 4 bases; bases with no gene match: 7. CDR3 DNA: TGCGCCAGCAGCAGGGGACAGGCAGGTTCCTACGAGCAGTACGTC. This encodes CASSRGQAGSYEQYV.

This clone was seen many times. The junction shows a germline mismatch at one end, possibly a read error. V usage is TRBV6-1 and J usage is TRBJ1-2; D is possibly TRBD1 (5 bases). Looked up from germline, CDR1 is MNHNS and CDR2 is SASEGT. The CDR3 runs 13 residues. The CDR3 is CASRDRPGVTTAF. In DNA, the CDR3 is TGTGCCAGCCGTGACCGGCCGGGGGTCACTACGGCCTTC.

The V and J genes are TRBV5-4 and TRBJ1-2, with a tentative D call TRBD1 (6 bases). The CDR3 consists of 14 residues. V was cut by 0 bases and J by 6 bases, with 12 bases left in between. The germline V gene encodes CDR1 SGHNT and CDR2 YYREEE (reference sequence). CDR3 nucleotide sequence: TGTGCCAGCAGCTTGGAAAGGGGGGGAGATGGCTACACCTTC. This gives the protein CASSLERGGDGYTF. The full variable domain, rest sourced from reference TRBV5-4 and TRBJ1-2, is ETGVTQSPTHLIKTRGQQVTLRCSSQSGHNTVSWYQQALGQGPQFIFQYYREEENGRGNFPPRFSGLQFPNYSSELNVNALELDDSALYLCASSLERGGDGYTFGSGTRLTVV.

V usage is TRBV7-8 and J usage is TRBJ1-5, with 9 bases identical to TRBD1. The V gene end was trimmed by 0 bases and the J gene end by 6 bases; junction bases not matched to a gene: 6. This CDR3 comprises 16 residues. The germline CDR1 and CDR2 sequences are SGHVS and FQNEAQ. The CDR3 here is CASSLAGTGTGQPQHF. CDR3 coding DNA: TGTGCCAGCAGCTTAGCGGGGACAGGGACTGGTCAGCCCCAGCATTTT.

V usage is TRBV19 and J usage is TRBJ2-2, with D possibly TRBD2 on 6 matching bases. Looked up from germline, CDR1 is LNHDA and CDR2 is SQIVND (reference sequence). Trimming removed 2 bases at V and 2 bases at J, with 15 bases between. The CDR3 length is 17 residues. The CDR3 sequence: CASSIIRGSGNTGELFF. Here the CDR3 DNA reads TGTGCCAGTAGTATAATAAGGGGTAGCGGAAACACCGGGGAGCTGTTTTTT.

The chain uses TRBV5-5 and TRBJ2-1; 7 bases agree with TRBD1. Germline V CDR1 and CDR2: SGHKS, YYEKEE (reference sequence). The CDR3 length is 15 residues. The V and J ends lost 4 bases and 6 bases, in that order; junction bases with no gene match: 10. CDR3 region: CASSVRQGRSNEQFF. The CDR3 DNA reads as TGTGCCAGCAGCGTCCGACAGGGTAGGAGCAATGAGCAGTTCTTC.

The J gene is TRBJ1-1, the V gene TRBV5-4; a weak D match, TRBD1 (5 bases). V lost 9 bases and J lost 1, with 19 bases in between. Germline V gene data show CDR1 as SGHNT and CDR2 as YYREEE (reference sequence). CDR3 length: 15 residues. The CDR3 here is CATTPGGNQNTEAFF. In nucleotides, the CDR3 is TGTGCCACCACCCCGGGGGGGAATCAGAACACTGAAGCTTTCTTT.

The gene calls are TRBV6-5 and TRBJ2-7; D call uncertain. The CDR3 has 11 amino acids. Germline V gene lookup returns CDR1 MNHEY and CDR2 SVGAGI. CDR3 sequence reads: CTSSRSYEQYV. In DNA form, the CDR3 reads TGTACCAGCAGTAGGAGCTACGAGCAGTACGTC.

The genes are TRBV3-1 (or the pseudogene TRBV3-2) and TRBJ1-1; TRBD1 aligns across 12 bases. Germline trimming cut 6 bases from V and 11 bases from J; bases unmatched to any gene: 7. Germline-derived CDR1 and CDR2 are LGHDT and YNNKEL (reference sequence). The CDR3 is 13 amino acids. CDR3 bases: TGTGCCAGCAGGCCGGGACAGGGGGCGCGGGCTTTCTTT. It specifies CASRPGQGARAFF.

The V call is TRBV5-1, the J call TRBJ1-6; 9 bases agree with TRBD1. CDR3 length: 15 amino acids. Unmatched junction bases numbered 2, after V lost 0 bases and J lost 7 bases. Germline CDR1 is SGHRS and CDR2 is YFSETQ. The CDR3 reads CASSLEQGANSPLHF. CDR3 in DNA: TGCGCCAGCAGCTTGGAACAGGGGGCGAATTCACCCCTCCACTTT.

This clone showed up just a few times. This sequence joins TRBV6-5 and TRBJ1-2, with a weak D call TRBD1 (5 bases). The CDR3 is 15 amino acids. CDR1 MNHEY and CDR2 SVGAGI come from the germline V gene. The V end was cut by 2 bases, the J end by 7 bases, with 17 bases between. CDR3 in DNA: TGTGCCAGCAGTTACGAATGGGGCAGCTTCTCTGGCTACACCTTC. It codes for CASSYEWGSFSGYTF.

V gene TRBV25-1 combines with J gene TRBJ2-1; tentatively, D is TRBD2 (6 bases). V was pared by 2 bases and J by 2 bases, with 13 bases between. The CDR3 is 16 residues long. CDR1 is MGHDK, CDR2 SYGVNS, per germline. The CDR3 sequence: CASSEEGVAAYNEQFF. In DNA, the CDR3 is TGTGCCAGCAGTGAAGAAGGCGTAGCGGCCTACAATGAGCAGTTCTTC.

The chain joins TRBV5-5 to TRBJ2-1, with 9 bases identical to TRBD1. CDR1 and CDR2 (germline): SGHKS, YYEKEE (reference sequence). Germline trimming cut 4 bases from V and 7 bases from J; bases unmatched to any gene: 9. This CDR3 is 15 amino acids long. This CDR3 reads CASSPGTGSFNEQFF. The CDR3 DNA is TGTGCCAGCAGCCCCGGGACAGGGTCTTTTAATGAGCAGTTCTTC.

This chain uses TRBV28 with TRBJ2-5; tentatively, D is TRBD2 (5 bases). Trimming cost V 7 bases and J 1 base, with 13 bases left between them. CDR1 is MDHEN, CDR2 SYDVKM, per germline. The CDR3 length is 14 residues. The DNA of the CDR3 is TGTGCCAGCAAGGACTCGGGTCTCCAAGAGACCCAGTACTTC. Translating gives CASKDSGLQETQYF.

The chain uses TRBV18 and TRBJ2-3, with 8 positions matching TRBD2. V lost 6 bases, J lost 6 bases, and 17 bases stayed unmatched. The CDR3 covers 17 residues. Germline V lookup: CDR1 KGHSH, CDR2 LQKENI. CDR3 protein: CASSPSPGGGPTDTQYF. The DNA of the CDR3 is TGTGCCAGCTCCCCGAGTCCCGGCGGGGGGCCCACGGATACGCAGTATTTT.

This rearrangement joins TRBV7-3 to TRBJ2-7; tentatively, D is TRBD2 (6 bases). Germline V CDR1 and CDR2: SGHTA, FQGTGA. Trimming shortened V by 5 bases and J by 6 bases, and 14 bases separated the two germline ends. CDR3 size: 13 residues. CDR3 nucleotides: TGTGCCAGCAGCCCCGCCTCGGGGGTCGAGCAGTACTTC. Protein product: CASSPASGVEQYF.

This rearrangement joins TRBV4-2 to TRBJ2-1; D may be TRBD2 (6 bases). Germline CDR1 reads LGHNA; CDR2 reads YNFKEQ. The CDR3 spans 14 residues. Between the trimmed V and J ends, which lost 6 bases and 5 bases, there was a span of 14 bases. CDR3 DNA sequence: TGTGCCAGCAGAGCCGCGGGGATCCACAATGAGCAGTTCTTC. It is translated as CASRAAGIHNEQFF.

The chain carries TRBV18 and TRBJ1-1, with a weak D call TRBD1 (6 bases). The CDR3 sequence is 14 residues long. V was shortened by 6 bases and J by 6 bases, with 17 bases between the two germline ends. The V gene's germline CDR1 is KGHSH and CDR2 LQKENI. CDR3 in DNA: TGTGCCAGCTCGAAACGAGGGGGAGTCGCTGAAGCTTTCTTT. It translates to CASSKRGGVAEAFF.